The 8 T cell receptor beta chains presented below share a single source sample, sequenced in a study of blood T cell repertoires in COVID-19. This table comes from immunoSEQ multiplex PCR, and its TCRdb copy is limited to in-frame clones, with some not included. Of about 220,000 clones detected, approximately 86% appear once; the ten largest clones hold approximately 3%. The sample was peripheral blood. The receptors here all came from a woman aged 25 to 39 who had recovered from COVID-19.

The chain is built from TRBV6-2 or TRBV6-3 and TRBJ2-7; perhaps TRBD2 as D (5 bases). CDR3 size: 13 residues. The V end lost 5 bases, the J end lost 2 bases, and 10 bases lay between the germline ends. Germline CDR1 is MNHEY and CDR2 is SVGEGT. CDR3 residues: CASSPRGTYEQYF. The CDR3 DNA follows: TGTGCCAGCAGTCCCCGGGGTACCTACGAGCAGTACTTC.

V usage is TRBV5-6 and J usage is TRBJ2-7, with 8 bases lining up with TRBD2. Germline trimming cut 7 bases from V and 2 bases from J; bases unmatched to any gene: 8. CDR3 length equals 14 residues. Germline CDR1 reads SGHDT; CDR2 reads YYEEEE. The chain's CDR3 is CASGPGGAPYEQYF. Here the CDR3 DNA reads TGTGCCAGCGGCCCGGGGGGGGCCCCCTACGAGCAGTACTTC.

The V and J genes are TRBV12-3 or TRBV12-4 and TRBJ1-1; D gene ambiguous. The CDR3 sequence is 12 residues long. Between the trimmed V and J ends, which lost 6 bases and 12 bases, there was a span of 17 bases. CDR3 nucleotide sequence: TGTGCCAGCAGCTCGAGACCGGGGAGGTCTTTCTTT. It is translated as CASSSRPGRSFF.

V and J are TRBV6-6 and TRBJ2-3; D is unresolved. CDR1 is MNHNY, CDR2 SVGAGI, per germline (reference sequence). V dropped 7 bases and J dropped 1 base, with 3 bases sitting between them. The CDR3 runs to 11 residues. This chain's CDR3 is CASTGTDTQYF. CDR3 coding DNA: TGTGCCAGCACTGGCACAGATACGCAGTATTTT.

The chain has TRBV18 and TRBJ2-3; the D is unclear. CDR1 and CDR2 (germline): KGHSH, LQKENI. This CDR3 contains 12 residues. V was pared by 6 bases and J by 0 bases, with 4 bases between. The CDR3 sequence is CASSGSTDTQYF. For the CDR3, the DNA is TGTGCCAGCTCCGGGAGCACAGATACGCAGTATTTT.

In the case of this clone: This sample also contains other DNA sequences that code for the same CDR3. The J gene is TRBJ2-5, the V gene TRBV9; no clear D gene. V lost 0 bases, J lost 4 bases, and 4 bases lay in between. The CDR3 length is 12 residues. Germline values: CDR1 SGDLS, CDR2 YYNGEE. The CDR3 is CASSVGGETQYF. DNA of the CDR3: TGTGCCAGCAGCGTAGGCGGAGAGACCCAGTACTTC.

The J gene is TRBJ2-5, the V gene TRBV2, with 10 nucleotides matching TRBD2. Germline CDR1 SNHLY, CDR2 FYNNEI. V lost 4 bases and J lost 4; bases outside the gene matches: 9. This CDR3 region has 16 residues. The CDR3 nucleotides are TGTGCCAGCAGTGGGCTTACAGCGGGGGGGCGAGAGACCCAGTACTTC. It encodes CASSGLTAGGRETQYF.

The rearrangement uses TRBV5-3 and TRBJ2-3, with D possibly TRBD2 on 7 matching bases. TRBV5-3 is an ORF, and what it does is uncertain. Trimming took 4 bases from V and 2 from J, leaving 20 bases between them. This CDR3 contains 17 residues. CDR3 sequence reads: CARSPLWEGGDTDTQYF. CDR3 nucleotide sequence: TGTGCCAGAAGCCCATTATGGGAGGGGGGAGACACAGATACGCAGTATTTT.